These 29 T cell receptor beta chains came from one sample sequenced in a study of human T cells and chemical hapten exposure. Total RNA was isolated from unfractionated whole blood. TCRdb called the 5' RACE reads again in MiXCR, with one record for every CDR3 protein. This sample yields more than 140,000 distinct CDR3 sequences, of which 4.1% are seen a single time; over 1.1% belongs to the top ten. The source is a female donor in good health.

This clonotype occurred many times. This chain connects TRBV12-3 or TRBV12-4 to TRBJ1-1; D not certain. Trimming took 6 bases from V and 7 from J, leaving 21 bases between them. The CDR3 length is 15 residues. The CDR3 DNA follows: TGTGCCAGCAGCAAACCTGAAAATGGGGTCTTTGAAGCTTTCTTT. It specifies CASSKPENGVFEAFF.

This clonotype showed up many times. The CDR3 nucleotides read TGTGCCAGCAGCCCCTTCCGAGGTGCTAGCACAGATACGCAGTATTTT. Translated, it gives CASSPFRGASTDTQYF. The chain combines TRBV7-2 with TRBJ2-3; no clear D. Trimming stripped 5 bases from V and 0 bases from J, with 15 bases between. Looked up from germline, CDR1 is SGHTA and CDR2 is FQGNSA. The length of the CDR3 is 16 residues.

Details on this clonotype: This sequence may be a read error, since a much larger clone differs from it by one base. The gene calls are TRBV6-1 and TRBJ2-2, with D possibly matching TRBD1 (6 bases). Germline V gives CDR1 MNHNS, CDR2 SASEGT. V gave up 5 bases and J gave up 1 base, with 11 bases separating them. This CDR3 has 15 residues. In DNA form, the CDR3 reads TGTGCCAGCAGTACCGGGACAAGGAACACCGGGGAGCTGTTTTTT. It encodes CASSTGTRNTGELFF.

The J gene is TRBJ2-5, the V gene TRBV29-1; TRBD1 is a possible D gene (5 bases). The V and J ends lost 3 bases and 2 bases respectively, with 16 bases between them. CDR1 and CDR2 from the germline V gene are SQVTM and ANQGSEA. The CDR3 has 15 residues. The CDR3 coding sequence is TGCAGCGTTGATGGGGCCGACAGACGACAAGAGACCCAGTACTTC. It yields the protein CSVDGADRRQETQYF.

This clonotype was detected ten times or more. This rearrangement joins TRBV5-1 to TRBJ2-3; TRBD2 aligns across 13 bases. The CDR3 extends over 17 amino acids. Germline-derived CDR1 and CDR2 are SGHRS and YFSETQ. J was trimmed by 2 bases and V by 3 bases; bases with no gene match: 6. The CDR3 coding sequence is TGCGCCAGCAGCTCCGGGACTAGCGGGGCAAACACAGATACGCAGTATTTT. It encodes CASSSGTSGANTDTQYF.

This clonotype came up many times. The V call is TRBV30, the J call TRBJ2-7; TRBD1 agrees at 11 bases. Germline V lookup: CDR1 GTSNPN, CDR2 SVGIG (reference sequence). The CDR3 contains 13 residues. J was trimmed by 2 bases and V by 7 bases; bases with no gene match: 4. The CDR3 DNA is TGTGCCTTGGGACAGGGGGACACCTACGAGCAGTACTTC. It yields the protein CALGQGDTYEQYF.

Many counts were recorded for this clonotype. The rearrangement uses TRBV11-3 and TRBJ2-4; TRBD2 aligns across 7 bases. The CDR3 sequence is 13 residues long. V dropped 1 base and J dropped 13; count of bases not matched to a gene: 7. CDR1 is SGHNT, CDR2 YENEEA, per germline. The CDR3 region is CASSLGGLGLQYF. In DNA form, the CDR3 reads TGTGCCAGCAGCTTAGGTGGACTAGGTCTACAGTACTTC.

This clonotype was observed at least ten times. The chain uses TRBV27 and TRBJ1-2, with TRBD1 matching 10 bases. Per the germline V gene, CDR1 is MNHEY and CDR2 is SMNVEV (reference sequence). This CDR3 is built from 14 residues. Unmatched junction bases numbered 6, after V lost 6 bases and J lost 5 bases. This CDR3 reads CASSRQGAWYGYTF. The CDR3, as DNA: TGTGCCAGCAGCCGACAGGGGGCCTGGTATGGCTACACCTTC.

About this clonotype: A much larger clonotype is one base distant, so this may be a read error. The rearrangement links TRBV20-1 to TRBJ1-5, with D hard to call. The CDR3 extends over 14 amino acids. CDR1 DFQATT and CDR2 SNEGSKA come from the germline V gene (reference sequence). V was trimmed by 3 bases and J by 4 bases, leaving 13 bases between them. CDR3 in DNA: TGCAGTGCTAGCCATGGACTTGGGAATCAGCCCCAGCATTTT. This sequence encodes CSASHGLGNQPQHF.

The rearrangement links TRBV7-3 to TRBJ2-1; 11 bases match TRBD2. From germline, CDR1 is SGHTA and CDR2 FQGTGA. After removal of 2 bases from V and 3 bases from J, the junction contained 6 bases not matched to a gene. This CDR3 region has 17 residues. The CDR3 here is CASSLLGLAGGYNEQFF. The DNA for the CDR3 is TGTGCCAGCAGCTTATTGGGTCTAGCGGGGGGCTACAATGAGCAGTTCTTC.

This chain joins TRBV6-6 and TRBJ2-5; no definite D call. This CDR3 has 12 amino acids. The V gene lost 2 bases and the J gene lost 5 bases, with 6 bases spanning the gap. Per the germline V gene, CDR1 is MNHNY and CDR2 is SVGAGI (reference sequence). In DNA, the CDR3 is TGTGCCAGCAGTTACCCCCTCGAGACCCAGTACTTC. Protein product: CASSYPLETQYF.

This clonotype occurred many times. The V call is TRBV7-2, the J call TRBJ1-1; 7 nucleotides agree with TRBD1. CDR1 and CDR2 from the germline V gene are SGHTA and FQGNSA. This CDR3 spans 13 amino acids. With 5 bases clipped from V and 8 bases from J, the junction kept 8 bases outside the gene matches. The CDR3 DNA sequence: TGTGCCAGCAGCCCCCACAGGGGCCTAGAAGCTTTCTTT. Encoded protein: CASSPHRGLEAFF.

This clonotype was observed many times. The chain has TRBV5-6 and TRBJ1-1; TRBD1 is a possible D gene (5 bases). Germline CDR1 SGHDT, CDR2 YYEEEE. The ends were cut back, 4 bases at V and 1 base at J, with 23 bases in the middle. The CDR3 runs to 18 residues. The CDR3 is CASSRPTSGSLSNTEAFF. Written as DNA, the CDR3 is TGTGCCAGCAGCCGCCCGACGTCAGGGAGCCTCTCGAACACTGAAGCTTTCTTT.

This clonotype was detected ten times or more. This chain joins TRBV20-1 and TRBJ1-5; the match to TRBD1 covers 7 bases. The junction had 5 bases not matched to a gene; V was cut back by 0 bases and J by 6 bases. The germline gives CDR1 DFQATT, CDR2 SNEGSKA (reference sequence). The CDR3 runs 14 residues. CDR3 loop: CSARDGQESQPQHF. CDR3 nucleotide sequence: TGCAGTGCTAGAGACGGACAGGAAAGTCAGCCCCAGCATTTT.

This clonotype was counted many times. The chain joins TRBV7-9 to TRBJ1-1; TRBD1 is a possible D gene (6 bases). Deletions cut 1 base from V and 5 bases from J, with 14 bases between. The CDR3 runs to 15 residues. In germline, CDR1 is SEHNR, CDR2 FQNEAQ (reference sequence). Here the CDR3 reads CASSLVSRGGTEAFF. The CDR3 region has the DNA TGTGCCAGCAGCTTAGTGTCCAGGGGCGGGACTGAAGCTTTCTTT.

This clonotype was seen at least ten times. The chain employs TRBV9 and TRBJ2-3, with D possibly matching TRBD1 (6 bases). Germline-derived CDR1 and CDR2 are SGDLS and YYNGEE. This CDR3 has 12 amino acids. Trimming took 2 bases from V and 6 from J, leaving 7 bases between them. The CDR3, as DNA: TGTGCCAGCAGCGTCGACAGGGATACGCAGTATTTT. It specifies CASSVDRDTQYF.

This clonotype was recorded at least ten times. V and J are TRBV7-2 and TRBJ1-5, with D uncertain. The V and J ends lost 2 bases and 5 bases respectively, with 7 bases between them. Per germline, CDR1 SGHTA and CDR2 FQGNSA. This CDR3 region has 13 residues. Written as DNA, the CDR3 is TGTGCCAGCAGCTTAAAGTGGGATCAGCCCCAGCATTTT. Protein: CASSLKWDQPQHF.

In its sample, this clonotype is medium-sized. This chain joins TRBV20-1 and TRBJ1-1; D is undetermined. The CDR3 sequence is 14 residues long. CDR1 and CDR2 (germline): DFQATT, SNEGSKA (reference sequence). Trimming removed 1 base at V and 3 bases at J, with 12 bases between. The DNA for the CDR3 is TGCAGTGCTAGAGGGTCCGGGCTACACACTGAAGCTTTCTTT. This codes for CSARGSGLHTEAFF.

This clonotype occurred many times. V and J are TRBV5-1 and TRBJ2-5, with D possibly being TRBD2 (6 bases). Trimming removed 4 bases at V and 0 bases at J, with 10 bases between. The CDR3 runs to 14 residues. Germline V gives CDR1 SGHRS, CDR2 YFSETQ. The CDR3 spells CASSQGLNQETQYF. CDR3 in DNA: TGCGCCAGCAGCCAGGGACTCAACCAAGAGACCCAGTACTTC.

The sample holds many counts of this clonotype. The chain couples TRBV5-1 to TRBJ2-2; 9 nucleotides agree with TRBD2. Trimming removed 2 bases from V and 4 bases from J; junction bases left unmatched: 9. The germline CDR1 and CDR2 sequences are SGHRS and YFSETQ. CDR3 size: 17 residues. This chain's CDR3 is CASSLHALAGSTGELFF. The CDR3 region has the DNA TGCGCCAGCAGCTTACATGCGCTAGCGGGGTCCACCGGGGAGCTGTTTTTT.

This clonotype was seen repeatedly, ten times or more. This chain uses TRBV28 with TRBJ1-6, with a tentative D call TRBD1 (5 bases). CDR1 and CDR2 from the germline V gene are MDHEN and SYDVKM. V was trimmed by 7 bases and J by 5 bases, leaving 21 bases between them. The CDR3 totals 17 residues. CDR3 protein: CASKTSREGGDNSPLHF. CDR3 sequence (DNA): TGTGCCAGCAAAACTAGCAGGGAAGGCGGCGATAATTCACCCCTCCACTTT.

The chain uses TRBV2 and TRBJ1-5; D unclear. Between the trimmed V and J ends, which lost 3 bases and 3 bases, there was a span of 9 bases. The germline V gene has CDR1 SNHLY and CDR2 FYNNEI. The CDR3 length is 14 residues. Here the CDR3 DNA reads TGTGCCAGCAGTGAGTACCGACTCAATCAGCCCCAGCATTTT. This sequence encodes CASSEYRLNQPQHF.

The CDR3 region is CASSLGTDYGYTF. CDR3 coding DNA: TGCGCCAGCAGCTTGGGGACTGATTATGGCTACACCTTC. The chain joins TRBV5-1 to TRBJ1-2; D gene ambiguous. Germline V gives CDR1 SGHRS, CDR2 YFSETQ. Trimming left V 0 bases short and J 5 bases short, with 8 bases between. This CDR3 is 13 amino acids long.

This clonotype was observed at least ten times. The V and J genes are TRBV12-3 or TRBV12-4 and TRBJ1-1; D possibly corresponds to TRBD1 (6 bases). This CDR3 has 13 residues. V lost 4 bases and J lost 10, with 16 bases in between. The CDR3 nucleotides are TGTGCCAGCAGTTCCGGAGCGGGGGCCGGAGCTTTCTTT. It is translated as CASSSGAGAGAFF.

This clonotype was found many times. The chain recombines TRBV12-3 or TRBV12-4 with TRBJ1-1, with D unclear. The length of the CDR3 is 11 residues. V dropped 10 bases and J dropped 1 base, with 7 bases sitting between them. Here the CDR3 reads CATRENTEAFF. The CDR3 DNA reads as TGTGCCACCCGGGAGAACACTGAAGCTTTCTTT.

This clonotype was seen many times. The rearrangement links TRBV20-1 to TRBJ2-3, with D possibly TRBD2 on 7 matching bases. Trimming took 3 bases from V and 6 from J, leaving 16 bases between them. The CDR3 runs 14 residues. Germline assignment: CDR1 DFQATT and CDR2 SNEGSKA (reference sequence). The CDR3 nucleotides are TGCAGTGCTAGGGGGGGGGCCGTTTGGGATACGCAGTATTTT. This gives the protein CSARGGAVWDTQYF.

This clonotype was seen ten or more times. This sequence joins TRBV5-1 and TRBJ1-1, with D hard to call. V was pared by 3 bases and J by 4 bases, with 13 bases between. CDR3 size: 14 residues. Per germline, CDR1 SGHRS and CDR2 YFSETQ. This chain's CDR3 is CASSSPERFTEAFF. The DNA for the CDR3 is TGCGCCAGCAGCTCCCCAGAGCGGTTCACTGAAGCTTTCTTT.

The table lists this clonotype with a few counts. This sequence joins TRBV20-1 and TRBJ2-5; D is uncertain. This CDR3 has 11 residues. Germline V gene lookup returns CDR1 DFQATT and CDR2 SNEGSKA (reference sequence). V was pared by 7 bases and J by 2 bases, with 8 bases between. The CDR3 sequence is CSGQGQETQYF. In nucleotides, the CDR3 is TGCAGTGGCCAAGGACAAGAGACCCAGTACTTC.

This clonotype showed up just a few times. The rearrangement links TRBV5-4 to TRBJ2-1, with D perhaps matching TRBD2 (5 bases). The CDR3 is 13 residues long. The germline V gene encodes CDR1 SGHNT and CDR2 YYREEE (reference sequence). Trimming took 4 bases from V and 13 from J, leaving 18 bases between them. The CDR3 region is CASSRDTVDLQFF. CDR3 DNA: TGTGCCAGCAGCCGAGACACGGTGGACTTACAGTTCTTC.